Here is one T cell receptor (beta chain) with its context. Its antigen is undetermined. The sample originates from a study of identical twins. Overall study findings and caveats: Models underestimated TCR alpha sharing (out-of-frame) in monozygotic twins. Reduced insertions were recorded for abundant cord blood beta clonotypes, with no such pattern in memory repertoires.

V gave up 3 bases and J gave up 0 bases; unmatched junction bases: 7. Germline V gene lookup returns CDR1 SGHTA and CDR2 FQGNSA. This CDR3 has 17 amino acids. TCRdb re-called the 5' RACE reads with MiXCR, one entry per CDR3 protein. Altogether 550,000 to 700,000 distinct CDR3 sequences are present, 21% being singletons, with the ten largest covering roughly 4%. These data were likewise used in another study, on T cells expressing NK-cell markers.

The chain has TRBV7-2 and TRBJ2-2, with 7 bases that match TRBD1. This clonotype originated in a woman aged 18-29 years in good health. Sequencing was performed on PBMCs. CDR3 amino acids: CASSLGWGTANTGELFF. CDR3 sequence (DNA): TGTGCCAGCAGCTTGGGGTGGGGGACAGCGAACACCGGGGAGCTGTTTTTT.